Presented here are 30 T cell receptor beta chains from one specimen sequenced in a study of OX40 agonist ivuxolimab in advanced cancers. Clones were read by immunoSEQ multiplex PCR, and TCRdb kept only the in-frame ones, dropping some. The data show about 95,000 clones, more than 85% seen once. Sequencing was performed on CD4+ or CD8+ T cells sorted from blood, taken in a trial of the OX40 agonist ivuxolimab. These receptors originate from an adult with an advanced solid tumor such as melanoma, head and neck, liver or kidney cancer.

This chain connects TRBV18 to TRBJ2-1; 12 bases line up with TRBD2. The germline CDR1 and CDR2 sequences are KGHSH and LQKENI. V lost 3 bases, J lost 4 bases, and 1 base stayed unmatched. The CDR3 consists of 15 residues. In nucleotides, the CDR3 is TGTGCCAGCTCACCCGGGACTAGCGGGTACAATGAGCAGTTCTTC. It encodes CASSPGTSGYNEQFF.

With regard to this clone: Within the sample, other DNA sequences also encode this same CDR3. This chain connects TRBV19 to TRBJ2-1; possibly TRBD1 for D (6 bases). The V end was cut by 4 bases, the J end by 0 bases, with 10 bases between. Per germline, CDR1 LNHDA and CDR2 SQIVND (reference sequence). The CDR3 is made up of 15 amino acids. The CDR3 bases are TGTGCCAGTAGTACACAGGGTAGCTCCTACAATGAGCAGTTCTTC. Translated, it gives CASSTQGSSYNEQFF. Full variable domain (remainder filled in from reference TRBV19 and TRBJ2-1): DGGITQSPKYLFRKEGQNVTLSCEQNLNHDAMYWYRQDPGQGLRLIYYSQIVNDFQKGDIAEGYSVSREKKESFPLTVTSAQKNPTAFYLCASSTQGSSYNEQFFGPGTRLTVL.

As DNA, the CDR3 is TGTGCCAGTACCCCGACAGGAGGGTTGGAGACCCAGTACTTC. Its protein product is CASTPTGGLETQYF. The chain carries TRBV19 and TRBJ2-5; TRBD1 or TRBD2 may be the D gene (6 bases each). The CDR3 loop spans 14 amino acids. Trimming removed 7 bases from V and 5 bases from J, with 17 bases in between. Germline V lookup: CDR1 LNHDA, CDR2 SQIVND (reference sequence).

The gene calls are TRBV5-1 and TRBJ1-4, with TRBD1 matching 7 bases. The CDR3 length is 21 residues. CDR1 and CDR2 from the germline V gene are SGHRS and YFSETQ. Trimming removed 6 bases from V and 4 bases from J; junction bases left unmatched: 27. The CDR3 spells CASNGPPPGTEVWENNEKLFF. The CDR3 region has the DNA TGCGCCAGCAATGGGCCCCCCCCCGGGACAGAGGTTTGGGAAAATAATGAAAAACTGTTTTTT.

V is TRBV2 and J is TRBJ1-2; 7 nucleotides align to TRBD1. Losses at the gene ends were 6 bases for V and 6 bases for J; bases not matched to a gene: 7. The CDR3 extends over 13 amino acids. The germline gives CDR1 SNHLY, CDR2 FYNNEI. The CDR3 DNA reads as TGTGCCAGCAGACTGACAGGGTTCAATGGCTACACCTTC. This encodes CASRLTGFNGYTF.

As concerns this clone: The sample holds other DNA sequences that translate to the same CDR3. The chain links TRBV7-9 to TRBJ2-5, with D possibly TRBD1 on 6 matching bases. Germline CDR1 is SEHNR and CDR2 is FQNEAQ (reference sequence). The V end was cut by 5 bases, the J end by 4 bases, with 11 bases between. CDR3 size: 13 residues. The CDR3: CASSLKGGETQYF. In DNA form, the CDR3 reads TGTGCCAGCAGCCTGAAAGGGGGAGAGACCCAGTACTTC.

Here the CDR3 DNA reads TGTGCCAGCAGTTTATCGGTGGCTGCTCCGTACGAGCAGTACTTC. It encodes CASSLSVAAPYEQYF. This chain joins TRBV27 and TRBJ2-7; no reliable D call. The CDR3 consists of 15 residues. V was clipped by 0 bases and J by 4 bases, with 13 bases between them. The germline CDR1 and CDR2 sequences are MNHEY and SMNVEV (reference sequence).

This chain links TRBV28 with TRBJ2-1; D is unclear. The CDR3 has 14 residues. The germline CDR1 and CDR2 sequences are MDHEN and SYDVKM. V gave up 3 bases and J gave up 3 bases, with 9 bases separating them. Here the CDR3 reads CASSFWTDYNEQFF. The CDR3 DNA sequence: TGTGCCAGCAGTTTCTGGACCGACTACAATGAGCAGTTCTTC. The full variable domain, in which reference TRBV28 and TRBJ2-1 provide the parts outside the CDR3, is DVKVTQSSRYLVKRTGEKVFLECVQDMDHENMFWYRQDPGLGLRLIYFSYDVKMKEKGDIPEGYSVSREKKERFSLILESASTNQTSMYLCASSFWTDYNEQFFGPGTRLTVL.

This chain uses TRBV5-1 with TRBJ2-7, with D perhaps TRBD2 (5 bases). The CDR3 has 17 residues. CDR1 and CDR2 (germline): SGHRS, YFSETQ. V lost 0 bases, J lost 0 bases, and 16 bases lay in between. Here the CDR3 DNA reads TGCGCCAGCAGCTTGGCCCTTGTCGGGAAAGGCTCCTACGAGCAGTACTTC. As protein: CASSLALVGKGSYEQYF.

V gene TRBV28 combines with J gene TRBJ2-5; the match to TRBD2 covers 8 bases. CDR3 length: 13 residues. Germline V lookup: CDR1 MDHEN, CDR2 SYDVKM. V dropped 10 bases and J dropped 1; count of bases not matched to a gene: 5. For the CDR3, the DNA is TGTGCCATTCAGCGGGAGCCCCAAGAGACCCAGTACTTC. It specifies CAIQREPQETQYF.

The CDR3 sequence is CASSLGQPYGYTF. The DNA of the CDR3 is TGTGCCAGCAGCTTAGGACAGCCTTATGGCTACACCTTC. The chain is built from TRBV5-6 and TRBJ1-2, with TRBD1 as a possible D gene (6 bases). Trimming stripped 2 bases from V and 5 bases from J, with 10 bases between. CDR1 is SGHDT and CDR2 is YYEEEE in the germline V gene. The CDR3 is 13 amino acids.

This rearrangement joins TRBV11-2 to TRBJ2-5; D is unclear. Per germline, CDR1 SGHAT and CDR2 FQNNGV. The CDR3 sequence is 13 residues long. With 6 bases removed from V and 5 bases from J, the gap between germline ends came to 13 bases. The DNA for the CDR3 is TGTGCCAGCAGAGCCGCGGTCGAGGAGACCCAGTACTTC. It yields the protein CASRAAVEETQYF.

V is TRBV15 and J is TRBJ2-3; TRBD2 agrees at 7 bases. Germline V gene data show CDR1 as LNHNV and CDR2 as YYDKDF (reference sequence). This CDR3 has 14 residues. The junction had 6 bases not matched to a gene; V was cut back by 5 bases and J by 4 bases. The CDR3 sequence: CATSPTSPSDTQYF. The CDR3 DNA reads TGTGCCACCAGCCCGACTAGCCCGTCAGATACGCAGTATTTT.

V is TRBV30 and J is TRBJ1-5; D remains unclear. Between the trimmed V and J ends, which lost 0 bases and 7 bases, there was a span of 13 bases. From germline, CDR1 is GTSNPN and CDR2 SVGIG (reference sequence). CDR3 length equals 14 residues. The CDR3, as DNA: TGTGCCTGGAGTGTACTTGAAGAGGGACAGCCCCAGCATTTT. Protein product: CAWSVLEEGQPQHF.

The chain couples TRBV5-1 to TRBJ2-7, with 7 positions matching TRBD2. The CDR3 totals 14 residues. The germline CDR1 and CDR2 sequences are SGHRS and YFSETQ. V was clipped by 5 bases and J by 0 bases; unmatched bases: 5. CDR3 residues: CASRLGTNSYEQYF. DNA of the CDR3: TGCGCCAGCAGGTTAGGGACTAACTCCTACGAGCAGTACTTC.

The table lists this clone with a count of one. The chain links TRBV7-2 to TRBJ2-7, with D possibly matching TRBD1 (6 bases). V was clipped by 1 base and J by 3 bases, with 16 bases between them. The CDR3 is 16 residues long. From germline, CDR1 is SGHTA and CDR2 FQGNSA. The CDR3 is CASSLGGHSSSYEQYF. DNA for the CDR3: TGTGCCAGCAGCTTAGGGGGACACTCAAGCAGCTACGAGCAGTACTTC. Complete variable domain (other parts from reference TRBV7-2 and TRBJ2-7): GAGVSQSPSNKVTEKGKDVELRCDPISGHTALYWYRQSLGQGLEFLIYFQGNSAPDKSGLPSDRFSAERTGGSVSTLTIQRTQQEDSAVYLCASSLGGHSSSYEQYFGPGTRLTVT.

The rearrangement joins TRBV7-2 to TRBJ1-4, with TRBD1 as a possible D gene (5 bases). CDR1 is SGHTA and CDR2 is FQGNSA in the germline V gene. The V gene lost 7 bases and the J gene lost 6 bases, with 15 bases spanning the gap. This CDR3 region has 14 residues. The CDR3 DNA reads as TGTGCCAGCACCCCAGGGAGGTCTTATGAAAAACTGTTTTTT. This codes for CASTPGRSYEKLFF.

This chain connects TRBV19 to TRBJ2-6, with D unresolved. The CDR3 is 15 residues long. Trimming pared 3 bases from V and 0 bases from J, leaving 6 bases between. Looked up from germline, CDR1 is LNHDA and CDR2 is SQIVND (reference sequence). In nucleotides, the CDR3 is TGTGCCAGTAGTATCAGAGGCTCTGGGGCCAACGTCCTGACTTTC. This gives the protein CASSIRGSGANVLTF.

The rearrangement joins TRBV5-1 to TRBJ2-2; D remains unclear. The CDR3 has 15 residues. CDR1 and CDR2 (germline): SGHRS, YFSETQ. The V and J ends lost 7 bases and 3 bases respectively, with 16 bases between them. CDR3 DNA: TGCGCCAGCGCACTCCAGACGGCGGACACCGGGGAGCTGTTTTTT. This gives the protein CASALQTADTGELFF.

The chain carries TRBV19 and TRBJ1-5; D possibly corresponds to TRBD1 (5 bases). There are 15 residues in the CDR3. V dropped 3 bases and J dropped 0 bases, with 9 bases sitting between them. Looked up from germline, CDR1 is LNHDA and CDR2 is SQIVND (reference sequence). CDR3 DNA: TGTGCCAGTAGTATTTCGACAGTTAGCAATCAGCCCCAGCATTTT. It codes for CASSISTVSNQPQHF.

The rearrangement uses TRBV29-1 and TRBJ2-7; no firm D call. The CDR3 is made up of 12 amino acids. The germline V gene has CDR1 SQVTM and CDR2 ANQGSEA. V was shortened by 6 bases and J by 4 bases, with 13 bases between the two germline ends. In DNA form, the CDR3 reads TGCAGCGTCGTATTAAGTCCGTACGAGCAGTACTTC. Its protein product is CSVVLSPYEQYF.

V usage is TRBV7-9 and J usage is TRBJ1-2, with D possibly matching TRBD1 (5 bases). Trimming cost V 4 bases and J 4 bases, with 10 bases left between them. Germline V gene data show CDR1 as SEHNR and CDR2 as FQNEAQ (reference sequence). The CDR3 runs to 13 residues. The CDR3 is CASSSQGPYGYTF. For the CDR3, the DNA is TGTGCCAGCAGCTCTCAGGGCCCCTATGGCTACACCTTC.

This clone was recorded a few times. The rearrangement joins TRBV4-1 to TRBJ2-7; perhaps TRBD1 as D (5 bases). CDR1 and CDR2 from the germline V gene are MGHRA and YSYEKL. The CDR3 spans 14 residues. Deletions cut 4 bases from V and 0 bases from J, with 10 bases between. The CDR3 protein is CASSRQLPSYEQYF. CDR3 DNA sequence: TGCGCCAGCAGCCGACAGCTACCCTCCTACGAGCAGTACTTC.

The chain links TRBV18 to TRBJ2-3; D remains unclear. Germline loops: CDR1 KGHSH, CDR2 LQKENI. The V gene lost 5 bases and the J gene lost 0 bases, with 15 bases spanning the gap. There are 16 residues in the CDR3. Here the CDR3 reads CASSWNERISTDTQYF. Written as DNA, the CDR3 is TGTGCCAGCTCATGGAACGAGCGTATTAGCACAGATACGCAGTATTTT. Filled out from reference TRBV18 and TRBJ2-3, the complete variable domain reads NAGVMQNPRHLVRRRGQEARLRCSPMKGHSHVYWYRQLPEEGLKFMVYLQKENIIDESGMPKERFSAEFPKEGPSILRIQQVVRGDSAAYFCASSWNERISTDTQYFGPGTRLTVL.

The chain joins TRBV10-3 to TRBJ2-7, with 11 bases lining up with TRBD1. J lost 7 bases, V lost 0 bases, and 8 bases had no gene match. The CDR3 runs to 16 residues. Germline V lookup: CDR1 ENHRY, CDR2 SYGVKD. In nucleotides, the CDR3 is TGTGCCATCAGTGAGTCCGGGACAGGGGGAGATGGTGAGCAGTACTTC. This gives the protein CAISESGTGGDGEQYF.

The chain's CDR3 is CAWSVRGTGREKLFF. CDR3 DNA: TGTGCCTGGAGTGTACGGGGGACAGGGAGGGAAAAACTGTTTTTT. The gene calls are TRBV30 and TRBJ1-4, with 9 bases lining up with TRBD1. Germline V gives CDR1 GTSNPN, CDR2 SVGIG (reference sequence). J was trimmed by 8 bases and V by 0 bases; bases with no gene match: 7. The CDR3 is 15 residues long.

The gene calls are TRBV5-3 and TRBJ2-2; 14 nucleotides line up with TRBD2. TRBV5-3 is known as an ORF, though its function is uncertain. V trimming: 0 bases; J trimming: 0 bases; junction bases outside the gene matches: 4. The CDR3 totals 19 residues. The CDR3 sequence: CARSLGLAGGPPNTGELFF. The CDR3, as DNA: TGTGCCAGAAGCTTGGGACTAGCGGGAGGGCCCCCGAACACCGGGGAGCTGTTTTTT.

This clone is a singleton in its sample. The chain has TRBV11-2 and TRBJ1-1; a weak D match, TRBD1 (6 bases). This CDR3 spans 14 amino acids. Per germline, CDR1 SGHAT and CDR2 FQNNGV. V lost 5 bases to trimming and J lost 5 bases, with 15 bases between them. CDR3 sequence reads: CASSAQQGRTEAFF. The DNA of the CDR3 is TGTGCCAGCAGCGCACAACAGGGAAGGACTGAAGCTTTCTTT.

J is TRBJ2-1 and V is TRBV6-1; 10 nucleotides line up with TRBD2. This CDR3 region has 15 residues. Germline V CDR1 and CDR2: MNHNS, SASEGT. J was trimmed by 1 base and V by 8 bases; bases with no gene match: 5. Here the CDR3 reads CASHPSGGSYNEQFF. The CDR3 DNA reads as TGTGCCAGCCATCCTAGCGGGGGTTCCTACAATGAGCAGTTCTTC.

The chain couples TRBV10-1 to TRBJ2-1; TRBD1 matches at 8 bases. This CDR3 region has 16 residues. The ends lost 0 bases at V and 7 bases at J; junction bases unmatched: 8. The V gene's germline CDR1 is WNHNN and CDR2 SYGVQD (reference sequence). The CDR3 DNA reads TGCGCCAGCAGTGAGTCCTCCAGGGGGCCCTTGAATGAGCAGTTCTTC. As protein: CASSESSRGPLNEQFF.